A single sample is the source of the 13 T cell receptor beta chains below, sequenced in a study of T cells in Graves' hyperthyroidism and ophthalmopathy. RNA transcripts yielded amplified TCR beta CDR3 regions. The primer set for the first-round RT-PCR of the TCR CDR3 was HTBI. Using its own MiXCR run on the multiplex PCR reads, TCRdb lists one record per CDR3 protein. The top ten clones hold about 31% of a sample with roughly 500,000 distinct CDR3 sequences, roughly 15% of them seen once. Sequences were obtained from blood. The receptors shown here come from a woman aged 30 to 39 with Graves' ophthalmopathy.

This rearrangement joins TRBV5-5 to TRBJ2-7; perhaps TRBD2 as D (7 bases). The CDR3 spans 13 residues. Trimming took 7 bases from V and 7 from J, leaving 18 bases between them. In germline, CDR1 is SGHKS, CDR2 YYEKEE (reference sequence). DNA for the CDR3: TGTGCCAGCGCCCTTGGGGGGGCGTATGAGCAGTACTTC. Translation gives CASALGGAYEQYF.

A few counts support this clonotype. This sequence joins TRBV7-2 and TRBJ2-7; 13 bases line up with TRBD2. This CDR3 is built from 15 residues. The V gene end was trimmed by 5 bases and the J gene end by 3 bases; junction bases not matched to a gene: 4. Germline V gene sequence: CDR1 SGHTA, CDR2 FQGNSA. CDR3 coding DNA: TGTGCCAGCAGCCGGACTAGCGGGAGTGTCTACGAGCAGTACTTC. Translating gives CASSRTSGSVYEQYF.

The V gene is TRBV10-3, the J gene TRBJ2-3, with 9 positions matching TRBD1. The CDR3 has 15 amino acids. CDR1 is ENHRY, CDR2 SYGVKD, per germline. V dropped 11 bases and J dropped 0; count of bases not matched to a gene: 9. Written as DNA, the CDR3 is TGTGCCTCTCAAGGGACAGGGCGAAGCACAGATACGCAGTATTTT. This codes for CASQGTGRSTDTQYF.

This clonotype was observed many times. J is TRBJ2-5 and V is TRBV3-1, with 7 bases aligning to TRBD1. CDR1 and CDR2 from the germline V gene are LGHDT and YNNKEL (reference sequence). The CDR3 length is 16 residues. The trim removed 3 bases at V and 1 base at J, leaving 8 bases unmatched. The CDR3 sequence: CASSQGGRGSQETQYF. The DNA of the CDR3 is TGTGCCAGCAGCCAGGGCGGCAGGGGGTCCCAAGAGACCCAGTACTTC.

This clonotype was recorded many times. The CDR3 region is CATSRDHLEQYF. CDR3 in DNA: TGTGCCACCAGCAGAGATCATCTCGAGCAGTACTTC. This chain uses TRBV15 with TRBJ2-7; unclear D gene. Germline V gene data show CDR1 as LNHNV and CDR2 as YYDKDF (reference sequence). CDR3 size: 12 residues. Deletions cut 0 bases from V and 6 bases from J, with 6 bases between. The full variable domain, in which reference TRBV15 and TRBJ2-7 provide the parts outside the CDR3, is DAMVIQNPRYQVTQFGKPVTLSCSQTLNHNVMYWYQQKSSQAPKLLFHYYDKDFNNEADTPDNFQSRRPNTSFCFLDIRSPGLGDTAMYLCATSRDHLEQYFGPGTRLTVT.

The chain links TRBV27 to TRBJ2-3; TRBD2 matches at 14 bases. V gave up 5 bases and J gave up 0 bases; unmatched junction bases: 7. The V gene's germline CDR1 is MNHEY and CDR2 SMNVEV (reference sequence). The CDR3 contains 18 residues. Here the CDR3 reads CASSPPRLAGGSTDTQYF. CDR3 DNA sequence: TGTGCCAGCAGTCCGCCCCGACTAGCGGGAGGGAGCACAGATACGCAGTATTTT.

This chain links TRBV30 with TRBJ2-1; D gene unclear. The CDR3 runs 12 residues. The germline V and J ends were trimmed by 1 base and 8 bases, with 9 bases remaining between them. Germline V CDR1 and CDR2: GTSNPN, SVGIG (reference sequence). The CDR3 spells CAWSAVIDEQFF. Here the CDR3 DNA reads TGTGCCTGGAGTGCTGTCATTGATGAGCAGTTCTTC. Full variable domain (rest looked up from reference TRBV30 and TRBJ2-1): SQTIHQWPATLVQPVGSPLSLECTVEGTSNPNLYWYRQAAGRGLQLLFYSVGIGQISSEVPQNLSASRPQDRQFILSSKKLLLSDSGFYLCAWSAVIDEQFFGPGTRLTVL.

V is TRBV4-1 and J is TRBJ2-7; 7 bases are shared with TRBD2. The length of the CDR3 is 18 residues. V trimming: 4 bases; J trimming: 4 bases; junction bases outside the gene matches: 19. CDR1 is MGHRA and CDR2 is YSYEKL in the germline V gene. The CDR3: CASSLVGGVAGEGYEQYF. CDR3 bases: TGCGCCAGCAGCCTAGTTGGCGGCGTTGCGGGAGAAGGTTACGAGCAGTACTTC.

This clonotype was observed a few times. The genes are TRBV20-1 and TRBJ2-5; the D is unclear. Germline assignment: CDR1 DFQATT and CDR2 SNEGSKA (reference sequence). V lost 3 bases, J lost 7 bases, and 18 bases lay in between. The CDR3 runs 14 residues. The CDR3 is CSARGWGIDRTQYF. The DNA for the CDR3 is TGCAGTGCTAGGGGATGGGGAATTGATAGGACCCAGTACTTC.

The table lists this clonotype with many counts. The V and J genes are TRBV5-1 and TRBJ1-2; 7 bases fit TRBD1. Germline trimming cut 3 bases from V and 4 bases from J; bases unmatched to any gene: 6. The germline V gene encodes CDR1 SGHRS and CDR2 YFSETQ. This CDR3 region has 14 residues. CDR3 sequence (DNA): TGCGCCAGCAGCTGGGGACGGGACAGCTATGGCTACACCTTC. Residues: CASSWGRDSYGYTF.

This clonotype has more than one count but fewer than ten. This rearrangement joins TRBV12-3 or TRBV12-4 to TRBJ2-1; possible D gene TRBD2, 5 bases. V lost 8 bases to trimming and J lost 10 bases, with 21 bases between them. CDR3 length: 14 residues. CDR3 nucleotide sequence: TGTGCCAGCGGCCGACTAACGCGGAATCACGAGCAGTTCTTC. Translation gives CASGRLTRNHEQFF.

This clonotype was recorded many times. V gene TRBV24-1 combines with J gene TRBJ2-3; D not certain. Trimming stripped 0 bases from V and 6 bases from J, with 3 bases between. The length of the CDR3 is 12 residues. From germline, CDR1 is KGHDR and CDR2 SFDVKD. The CDR3, as DNA: TGTGCCACCAGTGATTTGTTCGATACGCAGTATTTT. Protein: CATSDLFDTQYF.

This clonotype was seen only a few times. This sequence joins TRBV7-9 and TRBJ2-3; 8 bases align to TRBD1. This CDR3 comprises 16 residues. CDR1 is SEHNR, CDR2 FQNEAQ, per germline (reference sequence). Germline trimming cut 2 bases from V and 6 bases from J; bases unmatched to any gene: 10. CDR3 region: CASSLRGQGAGDTQYF. The CDR3, as DNA: TGTGCCAGCAGCTTACGAGGCCAGGGGGCCGGGGATACGCAGTATTTT. The variable domain in full, with the rest retrieved from reference TRBV7-9 and TRBJ2-3, is DTGVSQNPRHKITKRGQNVTFRCDPISEHNRLYWYRQTLGQGPEFLTYFQNEAQLEKSRLLSDRFSAERPKGSFSTLEIQRTEQGDSAMYLCASSLRGQGAGDTQYFGPGTRLTVL.